Listed below are T cell receptor beta chains from one sample, sequenced in a study of CD8 T cells in ankylosing spondylitis. TCRdb reprocessed the 5' RACE reads with MiXCR, giving one entry per CDR3 protein. The repertoire holds under 130,000 distinct CDR3 sequences, with more than 20% as singletons. The sample comprised synovial fluid, either unsorted or a sorted T cell fraction (not recorded which). The receptors shown here come from a male donor with ankylosing spondylitis. Each CDR3 is given with its conserved first and last residue. A D gene is named only where the DNA matches it firmly. Part of the rows lack a size; the others show once, few, many or a class for expanded clones.

d_gene,v_gene,abundance,j_gene,CDR3nt,CDR3aa
TRBD1,TRBV7-6,many,TRBJ1-1,TGTGCCAGCAGCACAGGGGGGCCTGAAGCTTTCTTT,CASSTGGPEAFF
NA,TRBV20-1,NA,TRBJ2-1,TGCAGTGCTAGAGATGGTAGGACCTTCGCCTACAATGAGCAGTTCTTC,CSARDGRTFAYNEQFF
NA,TRBV5-1,few,TRBJ2-7,TGCGCCAGCAGCTTGGTGGGAACGGGGCAAGTTTTCGAGCAGTACTTC,CASSLVGTGQVFEQYF
NA,TRBV28,NA,TRBJ1-3,TGTGCCAGCAGTAGACAGTCCTCTGGAAACACCATATATTTT,CASSRQSSGNTIYF
NA,TRBV11-2,NA,TRBJ1-4,TGTGCCAGCAGCTTAGAGCCACGGGGTGCTAATGAAAAACTGTTTTTT,CASSLEPRGANEKLFF
TRBD1,TRBV7-7,NA,TRBJ2-5,TGTGCCAGCAGCCTCAACCCGGACAGGCAAGAGACCCAGTACTTC,CASSLNPDRQETQYF
NA,TRBV10-1,NA,TRBJ2-2,TGCGCCAGCAGTTCAAGCGGGGAGCTGTTTTTT,CASSSSGELFF
NA,TRBV12-5,NA,TRBJ1-1,TGTGCTAGTGGTGAATCAGGGGCACGGAAAGCTTTCTTT,CASGESGARKAFF
TRBD1,TRBV19,NA,TRBJ1-1,TGTGCCAGTAGTGCCACCGGGACAGGAAGAAGGATGAACACTGAAGCTTTCTTT,CASSATGTGRRMNTEAFF
NA,TRBV3-1,NA,TRBJ2-5,TGTGCCAGCAGCCAATGGGGAGAGACCCAGTACTTC,CASSQWGETQYF
NA,TRBV3-1,NA,TRBJ2-1,TGTGCCAGCAGCCAAGTAAGGGACTTTTCCTTCGATGAGCAGTTCTTC,CASSQVRDFSFDEQFF
TRBD2,TRBV12-3/TRBV12-4,many,TRBJ2-1,TGTGCCAGCAGTACCGGGGAGGGTACGACGATCTATGAGCAGTTCTTC,CASSTGEGTTIYEQFF
NA,TRBV5-1,few,TRBJ1-1,TGCGCCAGCAGCTGGGGGGTGAAAGGAACTGAAGCTTTCTTT,CASSWGVKGTEAFF
TRBD1,TRBV7-9,many,TRBJ2-1,TGTGCCAGCAGCCCGAGGACAGGGGGGGCCAATGAGCAGTTCTTC,CASSPRTGGANEQFF
NA,TRBV12-3/TRBV12-4,once,TRBJ2-3,TGTGCCAGCAGTTTACAATGGGGTAGCACAGATACGCAGTATTTT,CASSLQWGSTDTQYF
NA,TRBV27,many,TRBJ1-1,TGTGCCAGCAGTTTACAGGAGTACACTGAAGCTTTCTTT,CASSLQEYTEAFF
TRBD2,TRBV7-9,few,TRBJ2-4,TGTGCCAGCAGCCCCTCGGGGGGATACAAAAACATTCAGTACTTC,CASSPSGGYKNIQYF
TRBD2,TRBV29-1,NA,TRBJ2-5,TGCAGCGCTGAACTAGCGGGAGAGACCCAGTACTTC,CSAELAGETQYF
NA,TRBV5-1,NA,TRBJ2-1,TGCGCCAGCAGCTCGATCTACAATGAGCAGTTCTTC,CASSSIYNEQFF
TRBD2,TRBV19,many,TRBJ2-1,TGTGCCAGTAGTACCCTGGGGGGGGACAATGAGCAGTTCTTC,CASSTLGGDNEQFF
NA,TRBV7-2,NA,TRBJ1-2,TGTGCCAGCAGCTTAGCTTCCTATGGCTACACCTTC,CASSLASYGYTF
TRBD1,TRBV6-5,NA,TRBJ2-1,TGTGCCAGCAGTTTGGGACAGGGGTATTACAATGAGCAGTTCTTC,CASSLGQGYYNEQFF
NA,TRBV5-1,NA,TRBJ2-1,TGCGCCAGCACCGACAATGGGGGGAGTAATGAGCAGTTCTTC,CASTDNGGSNEQFF
NA,TRBV5-1,many,TRBJ1-1,TGCGCCAGCAGAATCACGGACGTGAACACTGAAGCTTTCTTT,CASRITDVNTEAFF
TRBD2,TRBV7-8,few,TRBJ2-5,TGTGCCAGCAGCCCCCCGAGTACGAGCGGGGCAGGGGAGACCCAGTACTTC,CASSPPSTSGAGETQYF
TRBD1,TRBV30,many,TRBJ2-1,TGTGCCTCGAAGAGAGGGACAGGGATTGAGCAGTTCTTC,CASKRGTGIEQFF
TRBD1,TRBV27,few,TRBJ1-5,TGTGCCAGCAGTTCCCGGACAGGCCTACAGCCCCAGCATTTT,CASSSRTGLQPQHF
NA,TRBV5-6,few,TRBJ2-4,TGTGCCAGCAGCTTGGTAGCCAAAAACATTCAGTACTTC,CASSLVAKNIQYF
TRBD1,TRBV3-1,NA,TRBJ1-2,TGTGCCAGCAGCCGTTCGACAGGGGGCGCTCAGTATGGCTACACCTTC,CASSRSTGGAQYGYTF
TRBD1,TRBV10-3,once,TRBJ2-5,TGTGCCACGGGGAAGACAGGGGTCGGGGAGACCCAGTACTTC,CATGKTGVGETQYF
NA,TRBV7-6,many,TRBJ1-1,TGTGCCAGCAGCTTCCCCTGGGGGGGAGACACTGAAGCTTTCTTT,CASSFPWGGDTEAFF
NA,TRBV7-9,few,TRBJ2-3,TGTGCCAGCAGGCCTTTACGCGGGAAAATAGATACGCAGTATTTT,CASRPLRGKIDTQYF
TRBD1,TRBV30,NA,TRBJ1-1,TGTGCCTGGACAGGGGGCTTCAACACTGAAGCTTTCTTT,CAWTGGFNTEAFF
NA,TRBV12-3/TRBV12-4,once,TRBJ1-4,TGTGCCAGCACCGGAGGCGAAAAACTGTTTTTT,CASTGGEKLFF
NA,TRBV5-1,few,TRBJ2-1,TGCGCCAGCAGCACATCATGGCAGGCAGGGAGGAATGAGCAGTTCTTC,CASSTSWQAGRNEQFF
NA,TRBV7-9,once,TRBJ2-2,TGTGCCAGCAGCTTAAATAGATTCCCCGGGGAGCTGTTTTTT,CASSLNRFPGELFF
TRBD1,TRBV3-1,few,TRBJ1-2,TGTGCCAGCAGCCAAGACAGTTGGGGGACAGGATCTTATGGCTACACCTTC,CASSQDSWGTGSYGYTF
NA,TRBV6-1,NA,TRBJ2-2,TGTGCCAGCAACTATAAACCCGGCACCGGGGAGCTGTTTTTT,CASNYKPGTGELFF
NA,TRBV12-3/TRBV12-4,few,TRBJ2-7,TGTGCCAGCAGTTTTCTAGGACCCTACGAGCAGTACTTC,CASSFLGPYEQYF
TRBD1,TRBV20-1,NA,TRBJ1-2,TGCAGTGCTGAAGACAGGGGGAGAGCCTATGGCTACACCTTC,CSAEDRGRAYGYTF
NA,TRBV2,NA,TRBJ1-5,TGTGCCAGCCGCAGGGAGTCGGGCAATCAGCCCCAGCATTTT,CASRRESGNQPQHF
NA,TRBV7-2,few,TRBJ2-3,TGTGCCAGCAGCTCATTATCTAGCACAGATACGCAGTATTTT,CASSSLSSTDTQYF
TRBD2,TRBV11-1,NA,TRBJ2-1,TGTGCCAGCAGCTCCTCGGGCGGGAGGGGATACAATGAGCAGTTCTTC,CASSSSGGRGYNEQFF
NA,TRBV5-1,few,TRBJ2-3,TGCGCCAGCAGCTTGGTACAGGGCACAGATACGCAGTATTTT,CASSLVQGTDTQYF
TRBD2,TRBV10-1,medium-sized,TRBJ2-3,TGCGCCAGCAGTCCCGGGACTAGCGGGATTCCCAGTACGCAGTATTTT,CASSPGTSGIPSTQYF
TRBD2,TRBV10-2,few,TRBJ2-7,TGCGCCAGCGTCCGACTAGCGGGCCCTTACGAGCAGTACTTC,CASVRLAGPYEQYF
TRBD2,TRBV11-2,few,TRBJ2-3,TGTGCCAGCAGCTTGAGGATTAGCGGGAGTCTCGCGGAAACAGATACGCAGTATTTT,CASSLRISGSLAETDTQYF